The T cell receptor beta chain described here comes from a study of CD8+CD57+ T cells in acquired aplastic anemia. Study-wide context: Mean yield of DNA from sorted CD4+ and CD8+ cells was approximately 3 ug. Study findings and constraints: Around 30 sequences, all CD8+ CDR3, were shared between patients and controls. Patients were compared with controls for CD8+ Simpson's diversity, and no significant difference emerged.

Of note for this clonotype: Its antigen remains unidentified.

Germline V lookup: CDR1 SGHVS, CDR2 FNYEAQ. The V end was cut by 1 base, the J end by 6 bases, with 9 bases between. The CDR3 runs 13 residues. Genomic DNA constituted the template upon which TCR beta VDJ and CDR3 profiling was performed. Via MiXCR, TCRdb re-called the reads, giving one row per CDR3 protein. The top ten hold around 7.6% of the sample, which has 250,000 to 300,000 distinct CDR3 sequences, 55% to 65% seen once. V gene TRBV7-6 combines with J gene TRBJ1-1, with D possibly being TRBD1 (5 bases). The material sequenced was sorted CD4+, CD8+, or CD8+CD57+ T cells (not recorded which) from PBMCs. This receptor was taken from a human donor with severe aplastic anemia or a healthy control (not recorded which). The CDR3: CASSLDSGSEAFF. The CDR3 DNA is TGTGCCAGCAGCTTAGATTCAGGGTCTGAAGCTTTCTTT.